The 2 T cell receptor beta chains below all came from one sample that was sequenced in a study of somatic mutations in cytotoxic T cells in rheumatoid arthritis. The repertoire was sequenced with immunoSEQ multiplex PCR; TCRdb's copy has only in-frame clones and lacks some. In the table there are 6,000 to 8,500 clones, approximately 72% of which are singletons. Sequences were obtained from CD8+ T cells sorted from blood. These receptors originate from a woman in her fifties or sixties in good health.

In its sample, this clone ranks as large. The chain uses TRBV9 and TRBJ1-2; D possibly corresponds to TRBD1 (6 bases). The V and J ends lost 0 bases and 3 bases respectively, with 12 bases between them. The CDR3 covers 15 residues. Germline V gives CDR1 SGDLS, CDR2 YYNGEE. Here the CDR3 reads CASSVDGGRDYGYTF. Written as DNA, the CDR3 is TGTGCCAGCAGCGTAGATGGGGGCAGGGACTATGGCTACACCTTC.

This clone was picked up one time. The rearrangement joins TRBV19 to TRBJ1-5; TRBD1 matches 10 bases. Germline V gene lookup returns CDR1 LNHDA and CDR2 SQIVND (reference sequence). After removal of 7 bases from V and 0 bases from J, the junction contained 9 bases not matched to a gene. This CDR3 is built from 17 residues. CDR3 in DNA: TGTGCCAGTAAGACCGGGACAGGGGCTTATAGCAATCAGCCCCAGCATTTT. Residues: CASKTGTGAYSNQPQHF. The complete variable domain, with remaining parts taken from reference TRBV19 and TRBJ1-5, reads DGGITQSPKYLFRKEGQNVTLSCEQNLNHDAMYWYRQDPGQGLRLIYYSQIVNDFQKGDIAEGYSVSREKKESFPLTVTSAQKNPTAFYLCASKTGTGAYSNQPQHFGDGTRLSIL.